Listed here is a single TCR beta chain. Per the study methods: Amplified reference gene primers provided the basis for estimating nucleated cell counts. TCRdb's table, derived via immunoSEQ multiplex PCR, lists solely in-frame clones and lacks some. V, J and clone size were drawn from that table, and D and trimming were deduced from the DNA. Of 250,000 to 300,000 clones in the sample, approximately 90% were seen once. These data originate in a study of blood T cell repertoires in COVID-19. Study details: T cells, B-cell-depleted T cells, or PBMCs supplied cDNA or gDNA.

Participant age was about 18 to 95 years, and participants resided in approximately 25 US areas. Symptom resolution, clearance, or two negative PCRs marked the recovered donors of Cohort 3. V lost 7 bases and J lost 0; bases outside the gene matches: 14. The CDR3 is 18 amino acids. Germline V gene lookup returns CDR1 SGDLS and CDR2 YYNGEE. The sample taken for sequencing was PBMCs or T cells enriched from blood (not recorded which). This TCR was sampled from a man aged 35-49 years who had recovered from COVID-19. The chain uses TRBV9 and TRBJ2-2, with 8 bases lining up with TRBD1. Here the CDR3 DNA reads TGTGCCAGCTCCGGGGTCGACAGGGGCCACGCGAACACCGGGGAGCTGTTTTTT. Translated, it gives CASSGVDRGHANTGELFF.